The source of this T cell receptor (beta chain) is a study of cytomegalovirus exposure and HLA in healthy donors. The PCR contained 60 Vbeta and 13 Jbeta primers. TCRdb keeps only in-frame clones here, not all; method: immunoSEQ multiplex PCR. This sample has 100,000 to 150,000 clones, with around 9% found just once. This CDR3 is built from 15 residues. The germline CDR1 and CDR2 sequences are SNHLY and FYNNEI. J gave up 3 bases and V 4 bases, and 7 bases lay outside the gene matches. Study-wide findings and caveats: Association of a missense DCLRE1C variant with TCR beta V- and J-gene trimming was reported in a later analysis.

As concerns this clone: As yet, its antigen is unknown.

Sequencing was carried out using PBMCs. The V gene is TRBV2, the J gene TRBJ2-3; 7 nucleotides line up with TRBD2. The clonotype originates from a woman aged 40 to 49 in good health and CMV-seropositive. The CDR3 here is CASSVVGGGTDTQYF. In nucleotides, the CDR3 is TGTGCCAGCAGTGTAGTGGGGGGAGGGACAGATACGCAGTATTTT.